The clone carrying this T cell receptor beta chain was counted many times. Its antigen is not known. For bulk TCR libraries, previously described methods and listed TCR primers were used. TCRdb re-analysed the PCR reads in MiXCR, keeping a single row per CDR3 protein. The sample holds a few hundred thousand distinct CDR3 sequences; over 20% are singletons and the top ten take 0.65% to 0.95%. The CDR3 consists of 13 residues. CDR1 and CDR2 (germline): MNHEY, SVGAGI. V was trimmed by 3 bases and J by 10 bases, leaving 12 bases between them. This entry is derived from a study of molecular identifiers for immune sequencing clone quantification. On the study more broadly: Naive CD8 cell RNA, from around 20,000 or 99,000 cells, was split five ways in replicates, with four sequenced.

General observations from the study: Clones that exceeded 20 RNA copies held over 99% of effector molecules, yet under 1% in naive cells. With a barcode shared among identical TCR molecules, highly expanded clone sizes could be underestimated.

Sequenced material: naive CD8+ T cells from blood, with Jurkat cell RNA spiked in. Subset here: FACS-sorted CD8+CD4-CCR7+CD45RA+ naive T cells. This receptor was identified in a human donor in good health. Some libraries in this study had Jurkat cell RNA spiked in. This sequence joins TRBV6-5 and TRBJ2-2; tentative D call: TRBD1 (5 bases). The CDR3: CASSYLVGEELFF. The DNA of the CDR3 is TGTGCCAGCAGTTATCTTGTAGGGGAGGAGCTGTTTTTT.